This T cell receptor beta chain was sequenced in a study of neurological immune-mediated disorders. Study-wide points: One related-CDR3 cluster, found by phylogenetic grouping, held repertoires of 18 of 34 multiple sclerosis patients and is a possible signature.

This clonotype came up many times. What it binds is not known. The CDR3 contains 17 residues. Germline V gene sequence: CDR1 SGHRS, CDR2 YFSETQ. After removal of 4 bases from V and 0 bases from J, the junction contained 12 bases not matched to a gene. Synthesis of cDNA was performed by 5'RACE using 10-nucleotide random UMIs. Every sequencing run produced over 170 million TCR-beta sequences, and the sequences from any one run covered 15-18 subjects. Each CDR3 protein is one row after TCRdb ran MiXCR on the 5' RACE reads. This table has some 120,000 distinct CDR3 sequences, about 3.4% appearing once. The TCR was taken from a woman aged 30 to 39 with multiple sclerosis. Sequencing input: PBMCs. The chain couples TRBV5-1 to TRBJ1-1, with 7 bases fitting TRBD1. As DNA, the CDR3 is TGCGCCAGCAGCGTACTTGGGACAGCAGGCATGAACACTGAAGCTTTCTTT. The encoded protein is CASSVLGTAGMNTEAFF.